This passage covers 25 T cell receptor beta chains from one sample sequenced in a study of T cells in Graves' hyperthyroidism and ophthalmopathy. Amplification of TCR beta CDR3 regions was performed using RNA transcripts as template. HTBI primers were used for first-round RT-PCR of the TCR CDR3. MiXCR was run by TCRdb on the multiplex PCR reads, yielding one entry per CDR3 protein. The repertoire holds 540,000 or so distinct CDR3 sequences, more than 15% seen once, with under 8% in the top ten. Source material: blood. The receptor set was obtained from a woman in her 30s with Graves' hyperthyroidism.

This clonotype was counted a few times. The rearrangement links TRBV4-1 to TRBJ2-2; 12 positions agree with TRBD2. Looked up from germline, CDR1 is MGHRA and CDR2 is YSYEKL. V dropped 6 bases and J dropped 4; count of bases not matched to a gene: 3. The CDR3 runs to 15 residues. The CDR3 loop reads CASSGLAGFTGELFF. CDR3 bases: TGCGCCAGCAGTGGACTAGCGGGATTCACCGGGGAGCTGTTTTTT.

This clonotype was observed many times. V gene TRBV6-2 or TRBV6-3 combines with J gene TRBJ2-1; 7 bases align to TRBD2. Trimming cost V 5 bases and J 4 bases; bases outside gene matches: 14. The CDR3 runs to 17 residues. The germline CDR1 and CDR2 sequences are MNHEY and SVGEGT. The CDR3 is CASSNYLRREPYNEQFF. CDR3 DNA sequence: TGTGCCAGCAGTAACTACCTTCGGCGGGAGCCATACAATGAGCAGTTCTTC.

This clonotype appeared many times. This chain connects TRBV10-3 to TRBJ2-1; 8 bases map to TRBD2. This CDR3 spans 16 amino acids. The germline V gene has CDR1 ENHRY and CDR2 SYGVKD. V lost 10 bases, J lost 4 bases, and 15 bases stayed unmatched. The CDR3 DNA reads TGTGCCACCGAAGTAGCGGCGGGAGGACTATACAATGAGCAGTTCTTC. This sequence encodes CATEVAAGGLYNEQFF.

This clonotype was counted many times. The DNA for the CDR3 is TGTGCCAGCAGTGACGCGGGGATGAACTATGGCTACACCTTC. This sequence encodes CASSDAGMNYGYTF. The chain is built from TRBV2 and TRBJ1-2; D gene uncertain. The CDR3 has 14 residues. Germline V gene sequence: CDR1 SNHLY, CDR2 FYNNEI. V gave up 3 bases and J gave up 2 bases, with 10 bases separating them.

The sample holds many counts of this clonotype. The CDR3 region is CASSLDAVPGANVLTF. CDR3 sequence (DNA): TGTGCCAGCAGCTTAGATGCAGTCCCCGGGGCCAACGTCCTGACTTTC. The genes are TRBV11-2 and TRBJ2-6; D is ambiguous. There are 16 residues in the CDR3. The ends were cut back, 0 bases at V and 4 bases at J, with 10 bases in the middle. CDR1 and CDR2 from the germline V gene are SGHAT and FQNNGV.

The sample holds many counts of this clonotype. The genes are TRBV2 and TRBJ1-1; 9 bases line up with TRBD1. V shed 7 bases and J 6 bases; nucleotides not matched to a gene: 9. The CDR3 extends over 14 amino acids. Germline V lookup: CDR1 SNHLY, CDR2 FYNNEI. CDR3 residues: CASTAEQGASEAFF. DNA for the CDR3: TGTGCCAGCACAGCGGAACAGGGGGCCTCTGAAGCTTTCTTT.

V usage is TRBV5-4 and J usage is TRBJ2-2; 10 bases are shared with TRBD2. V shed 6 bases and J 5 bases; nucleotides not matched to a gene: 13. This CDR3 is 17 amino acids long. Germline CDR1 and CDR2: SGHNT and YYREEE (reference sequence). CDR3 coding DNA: TGTGCCAGCAAGCCAACCGTAGCGGGAGGAAGGACCGGGGAGCTGTTTTTT. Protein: CASKPTVAGGRTGELFF.

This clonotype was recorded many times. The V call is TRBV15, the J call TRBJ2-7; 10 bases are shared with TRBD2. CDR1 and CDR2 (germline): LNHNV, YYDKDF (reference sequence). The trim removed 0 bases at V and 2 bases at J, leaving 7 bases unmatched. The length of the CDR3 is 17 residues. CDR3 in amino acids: CATSRDAGTSDTYEQYF. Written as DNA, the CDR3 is TGTGCCACCAGCAGAGACGCGGGGACTAGCGACACCTACGAGCAGTACTTC.

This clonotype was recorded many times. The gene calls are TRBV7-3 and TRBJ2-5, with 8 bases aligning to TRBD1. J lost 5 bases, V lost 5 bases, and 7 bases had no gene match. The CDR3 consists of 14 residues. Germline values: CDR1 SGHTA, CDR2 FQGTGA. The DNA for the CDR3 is TGTGCCAGCAGCCGACAGGGGAGTGGGGAGACCCAGTACTTC. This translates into CASSRQGSGETQYF.

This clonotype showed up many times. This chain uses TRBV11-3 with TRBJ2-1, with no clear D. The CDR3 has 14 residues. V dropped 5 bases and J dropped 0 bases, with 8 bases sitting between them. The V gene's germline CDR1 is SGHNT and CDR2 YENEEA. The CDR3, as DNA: TGTGCCAGCAGCCCCAGGAACTCCTACAATGAGCAGTTCTTC. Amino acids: CASSPRNSYNEQFF.

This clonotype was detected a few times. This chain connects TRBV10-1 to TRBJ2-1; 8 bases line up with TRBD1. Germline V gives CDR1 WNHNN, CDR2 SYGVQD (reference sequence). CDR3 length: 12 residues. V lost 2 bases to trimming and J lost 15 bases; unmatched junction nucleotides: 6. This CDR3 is CASSEEDREMFF. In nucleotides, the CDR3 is TGCGCCAGCAGTGAGGAGGACAGGGAGATGTTCTTC.

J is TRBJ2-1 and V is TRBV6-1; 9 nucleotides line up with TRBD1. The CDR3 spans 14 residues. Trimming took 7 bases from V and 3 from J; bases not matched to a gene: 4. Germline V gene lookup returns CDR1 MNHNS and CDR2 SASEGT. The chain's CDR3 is CASTRGQGYNEQFF. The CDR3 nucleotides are TGTGCCAGCACAAGGGGACAGGGCTACAATGAGCAGTTCTTC.

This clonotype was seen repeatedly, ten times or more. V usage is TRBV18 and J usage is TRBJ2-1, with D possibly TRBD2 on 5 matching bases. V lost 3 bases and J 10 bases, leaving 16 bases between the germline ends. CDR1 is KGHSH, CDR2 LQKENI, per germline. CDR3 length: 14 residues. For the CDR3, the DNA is TGTGCCAGCTCACCCATCTCCCGACTAACCGAGCAGTTCTTC. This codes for CASSPISRLTEQFF.

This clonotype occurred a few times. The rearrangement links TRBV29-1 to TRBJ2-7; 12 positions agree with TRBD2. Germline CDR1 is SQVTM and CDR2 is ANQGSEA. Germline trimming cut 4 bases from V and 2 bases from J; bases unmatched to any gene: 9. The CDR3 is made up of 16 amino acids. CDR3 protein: CSVGLAGERRAYEQYF. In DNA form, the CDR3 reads TGCAGCGTTGGACTAGCGGGAGAAAGGCGGGCCTACGAGCAGTACTTC.

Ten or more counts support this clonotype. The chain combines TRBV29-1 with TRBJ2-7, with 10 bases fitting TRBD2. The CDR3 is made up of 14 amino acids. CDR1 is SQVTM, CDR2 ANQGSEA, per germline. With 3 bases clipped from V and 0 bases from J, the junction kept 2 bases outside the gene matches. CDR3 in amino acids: CSVEASGSSYEQYF. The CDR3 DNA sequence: TGCAGCGTTGAGGCTAGCGGGAGCTCCTACGAGCAGTACTTC.

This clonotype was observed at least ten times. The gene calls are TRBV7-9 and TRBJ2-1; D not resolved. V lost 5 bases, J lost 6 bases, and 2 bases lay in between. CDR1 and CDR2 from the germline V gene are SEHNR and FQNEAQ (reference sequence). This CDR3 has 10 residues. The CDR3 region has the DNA TGTGCCAGCAGCACCAATGAGCAGTTCTTC. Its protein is CASSTNEQFF.

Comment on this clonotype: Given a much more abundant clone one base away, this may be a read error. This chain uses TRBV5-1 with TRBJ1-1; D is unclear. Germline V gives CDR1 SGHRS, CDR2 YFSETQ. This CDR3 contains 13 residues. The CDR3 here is CVSSLGHDTEAFF. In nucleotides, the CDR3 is TGCGTCAGCAGCTTGGGCCACGACACTGAAGCTTTCTTT.

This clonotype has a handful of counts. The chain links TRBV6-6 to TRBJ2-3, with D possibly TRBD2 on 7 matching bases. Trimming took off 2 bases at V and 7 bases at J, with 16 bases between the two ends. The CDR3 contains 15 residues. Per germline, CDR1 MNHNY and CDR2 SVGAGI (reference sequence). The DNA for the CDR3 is TGTGCCAGCAGTTACCAGCGGGACATTATTAATACGCAGTATTTT. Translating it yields CASSYQRDIINTQYF.

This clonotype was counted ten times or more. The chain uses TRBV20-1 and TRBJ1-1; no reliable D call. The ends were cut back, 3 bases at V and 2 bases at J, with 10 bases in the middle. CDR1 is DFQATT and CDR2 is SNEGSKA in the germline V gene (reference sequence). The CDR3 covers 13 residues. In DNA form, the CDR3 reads TGCAGTGCTAGGTTTAGGGCTAACACTGAAGCTTTCTTT. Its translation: CSARFRANTEAFF.

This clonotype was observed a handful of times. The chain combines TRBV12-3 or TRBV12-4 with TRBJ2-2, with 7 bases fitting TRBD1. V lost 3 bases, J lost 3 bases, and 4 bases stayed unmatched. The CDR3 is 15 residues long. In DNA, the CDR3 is TGTGCCAGCAGTTTGTCAGACAGGGACACCGGGGAGCTGTTTTTT. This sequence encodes CASSLSDRDTGELFF.

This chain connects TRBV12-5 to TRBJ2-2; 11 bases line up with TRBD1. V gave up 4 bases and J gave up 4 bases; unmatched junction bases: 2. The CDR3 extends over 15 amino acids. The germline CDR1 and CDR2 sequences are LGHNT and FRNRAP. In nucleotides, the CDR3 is TGTGCTAGTGGTTCCGGGACAGGGGGCACCGGGGAGCTGTTTTTT. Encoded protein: CASGSGTGGTGELFF.

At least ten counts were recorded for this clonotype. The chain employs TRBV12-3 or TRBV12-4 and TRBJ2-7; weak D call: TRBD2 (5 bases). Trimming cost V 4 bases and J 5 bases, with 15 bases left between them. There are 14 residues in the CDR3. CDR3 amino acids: CASSSTTDGDEQYF. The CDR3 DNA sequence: TGTGCCAGCAGTTCCACGACCGACGGGGACGAGCAGTACTTC.

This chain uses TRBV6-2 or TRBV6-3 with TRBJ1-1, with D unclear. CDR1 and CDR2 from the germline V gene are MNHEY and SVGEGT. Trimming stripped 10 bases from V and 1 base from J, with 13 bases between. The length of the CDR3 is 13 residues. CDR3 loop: CANRPQTNTEAFF. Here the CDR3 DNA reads TGTGCCAACAGACCACAGACGAACACTGAAGCTTTCTTT.

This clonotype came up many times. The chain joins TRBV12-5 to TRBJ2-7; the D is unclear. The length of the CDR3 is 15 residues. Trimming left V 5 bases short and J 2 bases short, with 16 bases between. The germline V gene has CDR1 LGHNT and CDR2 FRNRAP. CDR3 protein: CASGTLPGAPYEQYF. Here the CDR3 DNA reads TGTGCTAGTGGTACCCTTCCGGGCGCGCCCTACGAGCAGTACTTC. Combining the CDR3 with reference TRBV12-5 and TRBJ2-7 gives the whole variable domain DARVTQTPRHKVTEMGQEVTMRCQPILGHNTVFWYRQTMMQGLELLAYFRNRAPLDDSGMPKDRFSAEMPDATLATLKIQPSEPRDSAVYFCASGTLPGAPYEQYFGPGTRLTVT.

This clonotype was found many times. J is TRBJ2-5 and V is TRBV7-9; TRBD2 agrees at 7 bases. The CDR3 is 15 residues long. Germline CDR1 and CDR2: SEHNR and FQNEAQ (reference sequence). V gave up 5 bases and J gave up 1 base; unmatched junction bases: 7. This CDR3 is CASSSGDGPQETQYF. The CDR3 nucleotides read TGTGCCAGCAGCAGCGGGGACGGTCCCCAAGAGACCCAGTACTTC.